This T cell receptor beta chain was retrieved from a study of CD8+ T cells in alopecia areata. It was cDNA, reverse transcribed from extracted RNA, that served as the sequencing template. Here immunoSEQ multiplex PCR was the method, and the copy in TCRdb shows in-frame clones only, minus some. The sample has about 98,000 clones; nearly 45% are singletons. This TCR was sampled from a human donor with alopecia areata. Sequencing used CD4+ T cells sorted from blood.

In DNA form, the CDR3 reads TGTGCCTGGAGTGTACCGGGAGCCATTGTCGAAGGCTACACCTTC. The encoded protein is CAWSVPGAIVEGYTF. This rearrangement joins TRBV30 to TRBJ1-2; D gene unclear. The germline V gene has CDR1 GTSNPN and CDR2 SVGIG (reference sequence). The CDR3 has 15 residues. The V and J ends lost 0 bases and 8 bases respectively, with 19 bases between them.